This T cell receptor (beta chain) was retrieved from a study of cytomegalovirus exposure and HLA in healthy donors. Per germline, CDR1 SGHAT and CDR2 FQNNGV. The CDR3 runs to 15 residues. V lost 4 bases and J 2 bases, leaving 15 bases between the germline ends. This PCR relied on a set of 60 Vbeta primers and 13 Jbeta primers. Using immunoSEQ multiplex PCR, the repertoire was profiled, and TCRdb retains in-frame clones only, with some absent. The sample has around 150,000 clones, 80% to 85% seen once. This clonotype was obtained from a man aged 18 to 30 in good health and CMV-seronegative. Input material: PBMCs. V usage is TRBV11-2 and J usage is TRBJ2-7; no reliable D call. The CDR3 loop is CASSSLFERTYEQYF. Here the CDR3 DNA reads TGTGCCAGCAGCTCCCTATTCGAGAGGACCTACGAGCAGTACTTC. Filled out from reference TRBV11-2 and TRBJ2-7, the complete variable domain reads EAGVAQSPRYKIIEKRQSVAFWCNPISGHATLYWYQQILGQGPKLLIQFQNNGVVDDSQLPKDRFSAERLKGVDSTLKIQPAKLEDSAVYLCASSSLFERTYEQYFGPGTRLTVT.